The 8 T cell receptor beta chains listed next were all sequenced from one sample in a study of long-term antiretroviral therapy in people with HIV. Investigators performed immunoSEQ version v3.0 at survey level. Assay used: immunoSEQ multiplex PCR; TCRdb lists only in-frame clones, some missing. The table records fewer than 45,000 clones, around 94% of them present only once. The material was unsorted PBMCs, obtained 4.1 years after starting antiretroviral therapy. The origin of the receptors is a woman aged 50 to 60 with HIV.

The chain uses TRBV6-1 and TRBJ2-1; D gene ambiguous. The germline gives CDR1 MNHNS, CDR2 SASEGT. This CDR3 contains 14 residues. V was pared by 8 bases and J by 5 bases, with 16 bases between. The CDR3 DNA follows: TGTGCCAGCGGAAGGAGCTGGAGCGACAATGAGCAGTTCTTC. Protein product: CASGRSWSDNEQFF.

V gene TRBV6-6 combines with J gene TRBJ1-2, with 10 bases lining up with TRBD1. With V trimmed by 6 bases and J by 8 bases, 6 bases remained unmatched. There are 13 residues in the CDR3. The germline CDR1 and CDR2 sequences are MNHNY and SVGAGI (reference sequence). The CDR3 protein is CASREGQGYGYTF. The CDR3, as DNA: TGTGCCAGCAGGGAGGGACAGGGGTACGGCTACACCTTC.

The gene calls are TRBV6-1 and TRBJ2-2, with 8 bases fitting TRBD2. CDR3 length equals 13 residues. The ends lost 8 bases at V and 6 bases at J; junction bases unmatched: 5. Per germline, CDR1 MNHNS and CDR2 SASEGT. CDR3 nucleotides: TGTGCCAGCGGTATAGCGGGGCCCGGGGAGCTGTTTTTT. It yields the protein CASGIAGPGELFF.

The chain employs TRBV5-6 and TRBJ1-2; tentatively, D is TRBD1 (6 bases). V shed 2 bases and J shed 3 bases, with 17 bases lying between them. Looked up from germline, CDR1 is SGHDT and CDR2 is YYEEEE. CDR3 length: 16 amino acids. The CDR3 region has the DNA TGTGCCAGCAGCTTCACCGGGGGGCGGAGTGACTATGGCTACACCTTC. Translation gives CASSFTGGRSDYGYTF.

The rearrangement uses TRBV5-4 and TRBJ1-2, with 8 bases lining up with TRBD1. This CDR3 has 16 amino acids. Germline CDR1 SGHNT, CDR2 YYREEE (reference sequence). Losses at the gene ends were 3 bases for V and 2 bases for J; bases not matched to a gene: 9. DNA of the CDR3: TGTGCCAGCAGCTCCGGTGGAGGGGACAGGAACTATGGCTACACCTTC. Amino acid sequence: CASSSGGGDRNYGYTF.

This clone occurred once. This sequence joins TRBV9 and TRBJ2-3, with TRBD1 matching over 8 bases. V lost 4 bases and J lost 0; bases outside the gene matches: 4. Germline loops: CDR1 SGDLS, CDR2 YYNGEE. The CDR3 has 15 residues. This chain's CDR3 is CASSIRQGSTDTQYF. The CDR3 bases are TGTGCCAGCAGCATAAGACAGGGGAGCACAGATACGCAGTATTTT.

This chain uses TRBV6-6 with TRBJ1-1; D uncertain. V lost 0 bases and J 3 bases, leaving 5 bases between the germline ends. The length of the CDR3 is 13 residues. The germline V gene has CDR1 MNHNY and CDR2 SVGAGI (reference sequence). In DNA form, the CDR3 reads TGTGCCAGCAGTTACTCGTTCGACACTGAAGCTTTCTTT. Translated: CASSYSFDTEAFF.

The chain has TRBV28 and TRBJ1-2; possibly TRBD1 for D (5 bases). The length of the CDR3 is 11 residues. The V end was cut by 4 bases, the J end by 8 bases, with 8 bases between. Germline assignment: CDR1 MDHEN and CDR2 SYDVKM. CDR3 region: CASSSTEGYTF. CDR3 DNA: TGTGCCAGCAGTTCGACAGAGGGCTACACCTTC.